The T cell receptor (beta chain) under discussion was sequenced for a study of CD8+ T cells in alopecia areata. Samples from alopecia areata patients were lesional scalp punch biopsies and peripheral blood. PBMCs served as the source from which CD4+ and CD8+ T cells were sorted. CDR3 length: 15 amino acids. Germline CDR1 SQVTM, CDR2 ANQGSEA. The V gene lost 5 bases and the J gene lost 2 bases, with 18 bases spanning the gap. Extracted RNA was reverse transcribed into cDNA, the sequencing template. Clones were sequenced by immunoSEQ multiplex PCR, and TCRdb holds only the in-frame ones, with some missing. The data hold around 120,000 clones, with around 50% observed a single time. This clone was seen a few times. Its specificity is unknown. The study, taken as a whole, reports: Normal scalp had lower clonality than lesional scalp, with alopecia totalis/universalis lesions showing this most strongly. Clarity of TCR sharing across patients fell short of that in mice, possibly HLA-related.

The sequenced sample consisted of NKG2D-low CD8+ T cells sorted from blood. This clonotype was sampled from a human donor with alopecia areata. The V call is TRBV29-1, the J call TRBJ2-5; a weak D match, TRBD2 (7 bases). In DNA, the CDR3 is TGCAGCGTTTTCGGCGGGGGCTCCCTACAAGAGACCCAGTACTTC. Translated, it gives CSVFGGGSLQETQYF.